The text below deals with one TCR beta chain. Its antigen is not identified. J gave up 4 bases and V 6 bases, and 9 bases lay outside the gene matches. This CDR3 comprises 14 residues. From germline, CDR1 is SEHNR and CDR2 FQNEAQ (reference sequence). Sequenced by immunoSEQ multiplex PCR; TCRdb stores in-frame clones only, minus some. The data hold fewer than 90,000 clones, with about 89% observed a single time. This specimen comes from a study of T cell responses to AZD1222 COVID-19 vaccine. Study outcomes and limitations: Clonal diversity may have been underestimated in mostly white British donors. At baseline, just a handful of AZD1222 recipients tested seropositive. Two AZD1222 administrations were followed by greater Spike-specific TCR breadth and depth.

Researchers grouped second doses given at about 4 or about 12 weeks into one pool. The sample was peripheral blood, taken 28 days after the second AZD1222 dose. This chain connects TRBV7-9 to TRBJ2-7; 7 nucleotides match TRBD2. This clonotype was sampled from an adult who received the AZD1222 COVID-19 vaccine. CDR3 protein: CASSDSKRDYEQYF. DNA for the CDR3: TGTGCCAGCAGTGACTCAAAGCGGGATTACGAGCAGTACTTC.